Included here is one T cell receptor (beta chain) sequence, with context. The data were obtained in a study of blood T cell repertoires in COVID-19. Study context: Samples came from the United States, Italy and Spain, spanning acute and convalescent COVID-19. PBMCs, B-cell-depleted T cells, or T cells were the source of the cDNA or gDNA that made up the material.

In the original processing: Reference gene primer amplification gave estimated nucleated cell counts. Data came from immunoSEQ multiplex PCR; TCRdb stores just in-frame clones and leaves some out. That table furnishes V, J and clone size, whereas the DNA furnished D and trimming. The sample carries 98,000 or so clones, 75% to 90% recorded once. Sequenced material: peripheral blood. This receptor was taken from a man between 50 and 59 years old with acute or convalescent COVID-19.

The CDR3 bases are TGTGCCAGCAACCCATGGGCGGGAGGGCGCTACAATGAGCAGTTCTTC. Translating it yields CASNPWAGGRYNEQFF. The chain recombines TRBV5-5 with TRBJ2-1, with 9 bases fitting TRBD2. Trimming removed 6 bases from V and 3 bases from J; junction bases left unmatched: 10. Germline CDR1 is SGHKS and CDR2 is YYEKEE (reference sequence). There are 16 residues in the CDR3.